The T cell receptor beta chain described here comes from a study of shared clonotypes between healthy human individuals. Some clones are missing from TCRdb's copy, which holds only in-frame ones; the method was immunoSEQ multiplex PCR. In the table there are about 2.4 million clones, 93% of which are singletons. CDR1 is SGHDT and CDR2 is YYEEEE in the germline V gene. Trimming at V came to 0 bases and at J to 4 bases, leaving 8 bases not matched to a gene. The CDR3 has 17 residues. This clone was detected only once. The sequence was obtained from a young man in good health. Some clones in this sample may be carry-over from other donors' samples. Sequencing input: naive CD4+ T cells from PBMCs. Subset: CD45RA+ positively selected. This chain connects TRBV5-6 to TRBJ2-2; 8 nucleotides line up with TRBD1. CDR3 region: CASSLGDRGMRTGELFF. DNA of the CDR3: TGTGCCAGCAGCTTGGGAGACAGGGGAATGCGCACCGGGGAGCTGTTTTTT.